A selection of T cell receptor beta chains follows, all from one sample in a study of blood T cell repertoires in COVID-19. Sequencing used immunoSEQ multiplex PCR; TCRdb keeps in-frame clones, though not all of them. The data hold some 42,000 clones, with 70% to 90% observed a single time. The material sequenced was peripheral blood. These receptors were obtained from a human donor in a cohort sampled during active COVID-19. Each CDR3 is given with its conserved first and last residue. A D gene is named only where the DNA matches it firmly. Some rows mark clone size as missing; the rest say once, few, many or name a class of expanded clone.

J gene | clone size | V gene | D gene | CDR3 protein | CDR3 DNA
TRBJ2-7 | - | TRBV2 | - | CASSPDSFYAYEQYF | TGTGCCAGCAGTCCTGACAGTTTTTACGCCTACGAGCAGTACTTC
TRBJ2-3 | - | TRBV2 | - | CASSESGGWTDTQYF | TGTGCCAGCAGTGAGTCGGGGGGCTGGACAGATACGCAGTATTTT
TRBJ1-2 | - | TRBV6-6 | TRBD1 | CANGQGAGYTF | TGTGCCAACGGACAGGGGGCTGGCTACACCTTC
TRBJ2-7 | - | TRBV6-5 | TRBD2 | CASRASGSYEQYF | TGTGCCAGCAGGGCTAGCGGCTCCTACGAGCAGTACTTC
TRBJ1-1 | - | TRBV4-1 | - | CASSPQGVMNTEAFF | TGCGCCAGCAGCCCCCAAGGAGTCATGAACACTGAAGCTTTCTTT
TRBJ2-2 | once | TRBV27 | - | CASSSRTLNTGTGELFF | TGTGCCAGCAGTTCACGGACCCTCAACACGGGAACCGGGGAGCTGTTTTTT
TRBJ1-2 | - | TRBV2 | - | CASSDGLSGGYGYTF | TGTGCCAGCAGCGATGGGCTCTCGGGAGGCTATGGCTACACCTTC
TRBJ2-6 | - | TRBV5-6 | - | CASSWNFDRSGANVLTF | TGTGCCAGCAGCTGGAACTTTGACAGGTCTGGGGCCAACGTCCTGACTTTC
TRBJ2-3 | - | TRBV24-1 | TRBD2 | CATSAPGLAGGPTDTQYF | TGTGCCACCAGTGCCCCTGGACTAGCGGGGGGACCCACAGATACGCAGTATTTT
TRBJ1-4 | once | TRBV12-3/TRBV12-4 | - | CASSLARGEKLFF | TGTGCCAGCAGTTTAGCTAGGGGAGAAAAACTGTTTTTT
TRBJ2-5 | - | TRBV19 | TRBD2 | CASRRTSGAARETQYF | TGTGCCAGTAGAAGGACTAGCGGGGCCGCCAGAGAGACCCAGTACTTC
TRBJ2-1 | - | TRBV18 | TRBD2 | CASSPPAGSGGWYEQFF | TGTGCCAGCTCACCCCCCGCGGGTAGCGGGGGGTGGTATGAGCAGTTCTTC
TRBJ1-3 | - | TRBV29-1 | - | CSVEESGLNTIYF | TGCAGCGTTGAAGAATCGGGATTAAACACCATATATTTT
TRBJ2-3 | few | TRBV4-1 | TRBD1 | CASSPGTGGAPDTQYF | TGCGCCAGCAGCCCCGGGACAGGGGGGGCCCCAGATACGCAGTATTTT
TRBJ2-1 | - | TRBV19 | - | CASSIAGWAYNEQFF | TGTGCCAGTAGTATCGCGGGGTGGGCCTACAATGAGCAGTTCTTC
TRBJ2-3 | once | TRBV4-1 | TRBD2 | CASSPLAGGSDTQYF | TGCGCCAGCAGCCCCCTAGCGGGGGGGTCAGATACGCAGTATTTT
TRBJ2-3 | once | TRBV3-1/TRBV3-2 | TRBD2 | CASSQGGGPTTQYF | TGTGCCAGCAGCCAAGGCGGGGGGCCTACGACGCAGTATTTT
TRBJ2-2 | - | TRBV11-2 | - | CASSLEGLTGELFF | TGTGCCAGCAGCTTAGAGGGACTCACCGGGGAGCTGTTTTTT
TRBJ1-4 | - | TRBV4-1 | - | CASTWGRTTNEKLFF | TGCGCCAGCACCTGGGGGAGGACAACTAATGAAAAACTGTTTTTT
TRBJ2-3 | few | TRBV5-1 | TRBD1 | CASSLAGGSTDTQYF | TGCGCCAGCAGCTTGGCAGGGGGAAGCACAGATACGCAGTATTTT
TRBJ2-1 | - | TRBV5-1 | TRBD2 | CASSLLAGGSSYNEQFF | TGCGCCAGCAGCTTGTTAGCGGGGGGCAGCTCCTACAATGAGCAGTTCTTC
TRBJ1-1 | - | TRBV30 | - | CAWTSGYTEAFF | TGTGCCTGGACCTCAGGGTACACTGAAGCTTTCTTT
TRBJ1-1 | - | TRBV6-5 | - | CASSWQVGNTEAFF | TGTGCCAGCAGCTGGCAGGTGGGGAACACTGAAGCTTTCTTT
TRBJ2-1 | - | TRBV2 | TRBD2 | CASSAASGGNNEQFF | TGTGCCAGCAGTGCGGCTAGCGGGGGTAACAATGAGCAGTTCTTC
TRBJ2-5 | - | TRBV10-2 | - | CASKAPGVETQYF | TGCGCCAGCAAAGCGCCGGGGGTGGAGACCCAGTACTTC
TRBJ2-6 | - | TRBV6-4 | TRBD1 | CAGSRDRASGANVLTF | TGTGCCGGCAGTCGGGACAGGGCTTCTGGGGCCAACGTCCTGACTTTC
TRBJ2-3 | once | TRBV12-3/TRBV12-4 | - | CASKGRSDTQYF | TGTGCCAGCAAGGGGAGGAGTGATACGCAGTATTTT
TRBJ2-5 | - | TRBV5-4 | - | CASRLAQSQETQYF | TGTGCCAGCAGGCTGGCACAGTCCCAAGAGACCCAGTACTTC
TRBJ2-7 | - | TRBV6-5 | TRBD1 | CASTTGTGVYEQYF | TGTGCCAGCACCACCGGGACAGGGGTCTACGAGCAGTACTTC
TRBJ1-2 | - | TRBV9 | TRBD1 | CASNLSQGAQTF | TGTGCCAGCAACTTGTCTCAGGGGGCGCAGACCTTC
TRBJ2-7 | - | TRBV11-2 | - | CATTLSGEQYF | TGTGCCACCACTCTGTCAGGAGAGCAGTACTTC
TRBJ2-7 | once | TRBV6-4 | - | CASSDSRKRMSSYEQYF | TGTGCCAGCAGTGACTCGAGGAAGAGGATGAGCTCCTACGAGCAGTACTTC
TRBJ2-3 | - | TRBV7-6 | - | CASSASVQEWSTQYF | TGTGCCAGCAGCGCATCTGTTCAAGAGTGGAGTACGCAGTATTTT
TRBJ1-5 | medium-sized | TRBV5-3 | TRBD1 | CARSPGTATNQPQHF | TGTGCCAGAAGCCCCGGGACAGCGACGAATCAGCCCCAGCATTTT
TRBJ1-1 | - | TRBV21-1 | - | CASSRPGQGAFLNTEAFF | TGTGCCAGCAGCAGACCGGGACAGGGGGCTTTTTTGAACACTGAAGCTTTCTTT
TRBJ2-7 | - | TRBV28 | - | CASAGTAPSYEQYF | TGTGCCAGCGCGGGGACAGCTCCCTCCTACGAGCAGTACTTC
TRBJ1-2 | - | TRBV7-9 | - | CASSSRGAYGYTF | TGTGCCAGCAGCTCCAGGGGCGCCTATGGCTACACCTTC
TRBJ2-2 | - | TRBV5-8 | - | CASTPRSANTGELFF | TGTGCCAGCACCCCGCGGTCCGCGAACACCGGGGAGCTGTTTTTT
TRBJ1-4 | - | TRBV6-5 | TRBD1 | CASSLDRGKYEKLFF | TGTGCCAGCAGCCTGGACAGGGGAAAGTACGAAAAACTGTTTTTT
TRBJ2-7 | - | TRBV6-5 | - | CATSLGQGGIYEQYF | TGTGCTACCAGTCTTGGGCAGGGCGGAATCTACGAGCAGTACTTC
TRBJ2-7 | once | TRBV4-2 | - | CASGRQGNEQYF | TGTGCCAGCGGCAGGCAGGGGAACGAGCAGTACTTC
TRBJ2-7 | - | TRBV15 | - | CATSGKTTGLKVYEQYF | TGTGCCACCAGCGGTAAGACCACAGGGTTAAAGGTCTACGAGCAGTACTTC
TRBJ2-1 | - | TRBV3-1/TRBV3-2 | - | CASSQSGEWNEQFF | TGTGCCAGCAGCCAATCTGGGGAGTGGAATGAGCAGTTCTTC
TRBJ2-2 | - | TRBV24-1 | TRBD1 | CATSDLGLGQRGNTGELFF | TGTGCCACCAGTGATTTGGGGTTGGGACAGAGGGGCAACACCGGGGAGCTGTTTTTT
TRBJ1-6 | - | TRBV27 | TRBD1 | CASRGDRAITSPLHF | TGTGCCAGCAGGGGGGACAGAGCTATAACTTCACCCCTCCACTTT
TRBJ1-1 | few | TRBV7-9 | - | CASSSTGPEAFF | TGTGCCAGCAGCTCTACAGGCCCTGAAGCTTTCTTT
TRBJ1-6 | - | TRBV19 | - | CASSMGTGIDNSPLHF | TGTGCCAGTAGTATGGGAACAGGGATTGATAATTCACCCCTCCACTTT